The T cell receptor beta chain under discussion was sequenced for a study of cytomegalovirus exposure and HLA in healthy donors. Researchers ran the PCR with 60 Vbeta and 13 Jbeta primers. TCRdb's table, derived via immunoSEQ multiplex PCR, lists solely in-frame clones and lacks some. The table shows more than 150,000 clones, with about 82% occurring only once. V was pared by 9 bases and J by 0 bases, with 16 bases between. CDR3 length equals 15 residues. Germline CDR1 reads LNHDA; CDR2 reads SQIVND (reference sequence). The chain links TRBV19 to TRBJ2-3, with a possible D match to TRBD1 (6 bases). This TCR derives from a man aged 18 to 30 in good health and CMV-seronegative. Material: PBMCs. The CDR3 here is CASHPTGPSTDTQYF. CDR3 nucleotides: TGTGCCAGCCATCCGACAGGCCCTAGCACAGATACGCAGTATTTT.